This T cell receptor (beta chain) was retrieved from a study of glioma-infiltrating T cells. Study-wide results and caveats: Very few CDR3 sequences were shared between tissue and blood. Above-expected tissue-blood divergence occurred in all gliomas, most in low-grade ones.

Using RNA template, CDR3s of TCR alpha and beta were amplified with iRepertoire arm-PCR. For one-step reverse transcription and amplification, roughly 85-450 ng of tissue mRNA or PBMC total RNA was used. TCRdb re-called the multiplex PCR reads with MiXCR, one entry per CDR3 protein. The data show under 200,000 distinct CDR3 sequences, with around 40% seen just once and over 4% held by the top ten. In regard to this clonotype: Its specificity is not known.

Germline values: CDR1 KGHSH, CDR2 LQKENI. CDR3 length equals 15 residues. Trimming cost V 4 bases and J 0 bases, with 10 bases left between them. Specimen: glioma tissue, nonneoplastic brain tissue, or PBMCs (not recorded which). The sequence was obtained from a human donor with low-grade glioma or glioblastoma, undergoing nonglioma brain surgery, or in good health (not recorded which). The chain recombines TRBV18 with TRBJ1-5; no clear D gene. CDR3 bases: TGTGCCAGCTCACAGACGGAGGCTAGCAATCAGCCCCAGCATTTT. Its translation: CASSQTEASNQPQHF.